This is a list of T cell receptor beta chains from one sample in a study of T-cell memory formation after mild COVID-19. TCRdb recomputed calls from the 5' RACE reads with MiXCR, one row per CDR3 protein. The profile shows hundreds of thousands of distinct CDR3 sequences, less than 25% of them singletons. The sample consisted of PBMCs or a T cell subset sorted from them (not recorded which). Receptors were obtained from an adult woman who had mild COVID-19 (a few samples of this study predate the infection). Cell type and time point are not known. Each CDR3 is given with its conserved first and last residue. A D gene is named only where the DNA matches it firmly. Clone size is stated in some rows and not others, as once, few, many or a class when expanded.

CDR3	DNA	J	size	D	V
CASSPGVNGQGNTGELFF	TGCGCCAGCAGCCCAGGGGTAAATGGACAGGGTAACACCGGGGAGCTGTTTTTT	TRBJ2-2	few	TRBD1	TRBV4-1
CASNPGDPSYNEQFF	TGTGCCAGCAATCCAGGGGATCCTTCCTACAATGAGCAGTTCTTC	TRBJ2-1	once	-	TRBV5-4
CASSYIGSGRYEQFF	TGTGCCAGCAGCTACATAGGTAGCGGGAGGTATGAGCAGTTCTTC	TRBJ2-1	-	TRBD2	TRBV7-9
CASSEPVAGGPYNEQFF	TGTGCCAGCAGCGAGCCGGTCGCGGGGGGACCCTACAATGAGCAGTTCTTC	TRBJ2-1	few	TRBD2	TRBV11-2
CASSRQGTEQFF	TGTGCCAGCAGTCGACAGGGGACTGAGCAGTTCTTC	TRBJ2-1	many	TRBD1	TRBV2
CASSLGTGGRRTEAFF	TGTGCCAGCAGTTTAGGGACAGGGGGCCGGCGGACTGAAGCTTTCTTT	TRBJ1-1	-	TRBD1	TRBV27
CASSPGLAGSIREQYF	TGTGCCAGCTCACCAGGGCTAGCGGGATCCATCCGCGAGCAGTACTTC	TRBJ2-7	few	TRBD2	TRBV18
CASSTRTGQSDF	TGTGCCAGTAGTACACGCACGGGACAATCTGACTTC	TRBJ2-4	-	-	TRBV19
CASSLKQGKEQFF	TGTGCCAGCAGTCTTAAACAGGGCAAGGAGCAGTTCTTC	TRBJ2-1	-	-	TRBV28
CASSFQGVGGYTF	TGTGCCAGCAGCTTCCAGGGAGTCGGAGGCTACACCTTC	TRBJ1-2	-	-	TRBV11-3
CASSLGWAYEQYF	TGCGCCAGCAGCTTGGGGTGGGCATACGAGCAGTACTTC	TRBJ2-7	few	-	TRBV5-1
CASSPQGGHTEAFF	TGTGCCAGCAGTCCACAGGGGGGGCACACTGAAGCTTTCTTT	TRBJ1-1	few	TRBD1	TRBV12-3/TRBV12-4
CASSVTGGGGADTQYF	TGTGCCAGCAGCGTAACCGGAGGTGGGGGAGCAGATACGCAGTATTTT	TRBJ2-3	-	-	TRBV9
CASSFRQQRPNTIYF	TGTGCCAGCAGTTTTCGGCAGCAAAGGCCAAACACCATATATTTT	TRBJ1-3	-	-	TRBV12-3/TRBV12-4
CASSQSHQETQYF	TGTGCCAGCAGCCAATCTCATCAAGAGACCCAGTACTTC	TRBJ2-5	few	-	TRBV27
CASSLQAGVPTDTQYF	TGTGCCAGCAGCTTACAAGCGGGGGTTCCCACAGATACGCAGTATTTT	TRBJ2-3	-	TRBD2	TRBV7-9
CASSFSSVYNEQFF	TGTGCCAGCAGTTTCTCTAGCGTCTACAATGAGCAGTTCTTC	TRBJ2-1	-	-	TRBV12-3/TRBV12-4
CATADRRYQETQYF	TGTGCCACTGCGGACAGGAGGTACCAAGAGACCCAGTACTTC	TRBJ2-5	-	TRBD1	TRBV24-1
CASSSPEKITDTQYF	TGTGCCAGCAGCTCCCCCGAAAAGATCACAGATACGCAGTATTTT	TRBJ2-3	-	-	TRBV11-2
CASSPFDRSTDTQYF	TGTGCCAGCAGCCCATTCGATCGAAGCACAGATACGCAGTATTTT	TRBJ2-3	-	-	TRBV11-3
CASSQDLRGRGRYEQYF	TGTGCCAGCAGCCAAGATCTCCGCGGGAGGGGTCGCTACGAGCAGTACTTC	TRBJ2-7	few	TRBD2	TRBV3-1
CSVDASGNTIYF	TGCAGCGTTGATGCCTCTGGAAACACCATATATTTT	TRBJ1-3	few	-	TRBV29-1
CASSFGTPLYNEQFF	TGTGCCAGCAGTTTCGGGACTCCACTCTACAATGAGCAGTTCTTC	TRBJ2-1	-	-	TRBV7-3
CASSVAWTSVAGELFF	TGTGCCAGCAGCGTAGCTTGGACTAGCGTGGCCGGGGAGCTGTTTTTT	TRBJ2-2	few	TRBD2	TRBV9
CASSSGARTGELFF	TGCGCCAGCAGTTCCGGGGCGCGCACCGGGGAGCTGTTTTTT	TRBJ2-2	few	-	TRBV4-3
CASSFPGERNEQFF	TGTGCCAGCAGCTTTCCAGGGGAGCGGAATGAGCAGTTCTTC	TRBJ2-1	-	-	TRBV7-8
CASSPLAGSQETQYF	TGTGCCAGCAGCCCCTTAGCGGGCTCCCAAGAGACCCAGTACTTC	TRBJ2-5	-	TRBD2	TRBV11-2
CASSFEDNSGNTIYF	TGTGCCAGCAGCTTCGAAGATAACTCTGGAAACACCATATATTTT	TRBJ1-3	-	-	TRBV5-4
CASSEQISNQPQHF	TGTGCCAGCAGTGAACAGATCAGCAATCAGCCCCAGCATTTT	TRBJ1-5	-	-	TRBV2
CASSPHPGTSGGTHEQFF	TGTGCCAGCAGCCCACACCCAGGGACTAGCGGGGGGACCCATGAGCAGTTCTTC	TRBJ2-1	-	TRBD2	TRBV13
CASRFDMGNTEAFF	TGTGCCAGCAGATTTGACATGGGAAACACTGAAGCTTTCTTT	TRBJ1-1	-	-	TRBV5-5
CASSRAGGGYEQYF	TGTGCCAGCAGTAGGGCCGGCGGGGGGTACGAGCAGTACTTC	TRBJ2-7	few	TRBD2	TRBV7-8
CASSFDGKPQHF	TGTGCCAGCAGTTTTGATGGAAAGCCCCAGCATTTT	TRBJ1-5	many	-	TRBV12-3/TRBV12-4
CSVMTGANYGYTF	TGCAGCGTGATGACAGGTGCTAACTATGGCTACACCTTC	TRBJ1-2	few	-	TRBV29-1
CAIRRPIAGARTGELFF	TGTGCCATCCGCCGACCTATAGCGGGAGCAAGGACCGGGGAGCTGTTTTTT	TRBJ2-2	-	TRBD2	TRBV10-3
CASSQDEGHNTGELFF	TGTGCCAGCAGCCAAGACGAGGGACATAACACCGGGGAGCTGTTTTTT	TRBJ2-2	few	-	TRBV3-1
CASSVDDASYEQYF	TGTGCCAGCAGCGTAGACGATGCGTCCTACGAGCAGTACTTC	TRBJ2-7	-	-	TRBV9